This TCR beta chain was obtained from a study of CD8+ T cells in alopecia areata. Whole-study context: Tofacitinib therapy took 6 to 18 months; 6 months off drug came after.

Treatment noted: oral pan-JAK inhibitor, 5-10 mg twice daily. Lesional scalp punch biopsies and peripheral blood came from alopecia areata patients. From germline, CDR1 is ENHRY and CDR2 SYGVKD. The CDR3 covers 17 residues. V was clipped by 0 bases and J by 1 base; unmatched bases: 1. Remarks on this clone: Its antigen remains unidentified.

cDNA serving as the sequencing template came from extracted, reverse transcribed RNA. Clones were read by immunoSEQ multiplex PCR, and TCRdb kept only the in-frame ones, dropping some. The profile shows under 150,000 clones, 56% of them singletons. Findings of the study overall: Treatment with tofacitinib significantly lowered scalp clonality and reduced expanded CD8+ clones among the top 100. The study found that many expanded lesional clones persisted in scalp and blood during tofacitinib.

Sample: CD4+ T cells sorted from blood, taken at week 24, from a patient treated with tofacitinib. This clonotype was sampled from a human donor with alopecia areata. The rearrangement uses TRBV10-3 and TRBJ2-3; 13 positions match TRBD2. The DNA of the CDR3 is TGTGCCATCAGTGAGTCGGGACTAGCGGGACGCACAGATACGCAGTATTTT. This codes for CAISESGLAGRTDTQYF.